These 10 T cell receptor beta chains came from one sample sequenced in a study of blood T cell repertoires in COVID-19. Generated by immunoSEQ multiplex PCR, the TCRdb table keeps only in-frame clones and is missing some. Among approximately 130,000 clones listed, roughly four fifths were seen once. Sequencing was done on a sample of PBMCs or T cells enriched from blood (not recorded which). Source of these receptors: a man aged 25 to 45 who had recovered from COVID-19.

The chain links TRBV27 to TRBJ2-5; no clear D gene. There are 14 residues in the CDR3. The germline V gene encodes CDR1 MNHEY and CDR2 SMNVEV (reference sequence). V was shortened by 4 bases and J by 4 bases, with 13 bases between the two germline ends. Written as DNA, the CDR3 is TGTGCCAGCAGTTCAACCTGGCATGTAGAGACCCAGTACTTC. Amino acids: CASSSTWHVETQYF.

A single count supports this clone. This chain connects TRBV5-1 to TRBJ2-2; 10 nucleotides match TRBD1. The V and J ends lost 0 bases and 5 bases, in that order; junction bases with no gene match: 4. There are 16 residues in the CDR3. The germline gives CDR1 SGHRS, CDR2 YFSETQ. The CDR3 nucleotides are TGCGCCAGCAGCTTGGTGGGACAGGGGACGACCGGGGAGCTGTTTTTT. Residues: CASSLVGQGTTGELFF.

CDR3 region: CSGGTSGTGGYEQYF. In DNA, the CDR3 is TGCAGCGGGGGGACCTCAGGGACAGGGGGCTACGAGCAGTACTTC. This chain uses TRBV29-1 with TRBJ2-7; 11 nucleotides agree with TRBD1. The germline gives CDR1 SQVTM, CDR2 ANQGSEA. The CDR3 loop spans 15 amino acids. V was pared by 7 bases and J by 3 bases, with 11 bases of the junction left unmatched.

The V gene is TRBV7-9, the J gene TRBJ2-3; 10 bases agree with TRBD2. In germline, CDR1 is SEHNR, CDR2 FQNEAQ (reference sequence). V shed 3 bases and J 4 bases; nucleotides not matched to a gene: 10. The CDR3 covers 17 residues. The CDR3 bases are TGTGCCAGCAGCTTTGTCGGCCTAGCGGGAGACGCAGATACGCAGTATTTT. Translated: CASSFVGLAGDADTQYF.

This sequence joins TRBV4-1 and TRBJ1-1, with D unclear. In germline, CDR1 is MGHRA, CDR2 YSYEKL. With 1 base removed from V and 0 bases from J, the gap between germline ends came to 12 bases. CDR3 length: 16 residues. CDR3 region: CASSQAAVQVNTEAFF. The CDR3, as DNA: TGCGCCAGCAGCCAAGCCGCTGTTCAGGTGAACACTGAAGCTTTCTTT.

The V and J genes are TRBV5-6 and TRBJ2-2; 10 nucleotides match TRBD2. This CDR3 has 16 residues. The germline V gene encodes CDR1 SGHDT and CDR2 YYEEEE. J gave up 2 bases and V 3 bases, and 4 bases lay outside the gene matches. DNA for the CDR3: TGTGCCAGCAGCTATAGACTAGCGGGCAACACCGGGGAGCTGTTTTTT. Its translation is CASSYRLAGNTGELFF.

The rearrangement joins TRBV27 to TRBJ1-1; D is possibly TRBD1 (6 bases). Germline assignment: CDR1 MNHEY and CDR2 SMNVEV (reference sequence). The V end was cut by 4 bases, the J end by 1 base, with 10 bases between. CDR3 length: 14 residues. The CDR3 DNA follows: TGTGCCAGCAGTTCACAGGGTAGGAACACTGAAGCTTTCTTT. Amino acid sequence: CASSSQGRNTEAFF.

The V and J genes are TRBV10-3 and TRBJ2-5; tentative D call: TRBD2 (5 bases). Germline CDR1 reads ENHRY; CDR2 reads SYGVKD. V dropped 2 bases and J dropped 7 bases, with 5 bases sitting between them. CDR3 size: 11 residues. CDR3 in DNA: TGTGCCATCAGTGAGAGCGGGACCCAGTACTTC. Its protein is CAISESGTQYF.

CDR3 region: CASSVGQGDIQYF. As DNA, the CDR3 is TGTGCCAGCAGCGTGGGACAGGGGGACATTCAGTACTTC. V usage is TRBV9 and J usage is TRBJ2-4; 11 bases are a match to TRBD1. The CDR3 consists of 13 residues. The ends lost 2 bases at V and 8 bases at J; junction bases unmatched: 0. In germline, CDR1 is SGDLS, CDR2 YYNGEE.

The chain employs TRBV13 and TRBJ2-5; D is perhaps TRBD2 (5 bases). V was clipped by 3 bases and J by 5 bases, with 13 bases between them. Germline lookup yields CDR1 PRHDT and CDR2 FYEKMQ (reference sequence). The CDR3 length is 14 residues. This CDR3 reads CASSLPSLGETQYF. As DNA, the CDR3 is TGTGCCAGCAGCTTGCCTAGCCTGGGTGAGACCCAGTACTTC.